This section outlines one T cell receptor beta chain sequence together with its context. The sample belongs to a study of CD8 T cells in Susac syndrome. The T cells that were sequenced for TCR beta were CD8+ and CD4+ cells from blood. The study used treatment-naive patients who had stable or active relapsing-remitting disease as multiple sclerosis controls. The authors reverse transcribed 0.5 to 1 ug RNA with random hexamers. Across 54 Vbeta and 13 Jbeta, TCR beta CDR3 was amplified with immunoSEQ multiplex PCR. TCRdb called the immunoSEQ multiplex PCR reads again in MiXCR, with one record for every CDR3 protein. The repertoire includes about 180,000 distinct CDR3 sequences, around 95% of them detected once, and 0.093% sits in the top ten. In germline, CDR1 is SGHDT, CDR2 YYEEEE. Trimming took 2 bases from V and 6 from J; bases not matched to a gene: 6. The CDR3 totals 16 residues.

The J gene is TRBJ2-3, the V gene TRBV5-6, with 13 bases fitting TRBD2. The receptor comes from a human donor with multiple sclerosis. Material: CD4+ T cells from PBMCs. CDR3 nucleotide sequence: TGTGCCAGCAGCTTAAGGACTAGCGGGGGAGGGGATACGCAGTATTTT. Its protein product is CASSLRTSGGGDTQYF.